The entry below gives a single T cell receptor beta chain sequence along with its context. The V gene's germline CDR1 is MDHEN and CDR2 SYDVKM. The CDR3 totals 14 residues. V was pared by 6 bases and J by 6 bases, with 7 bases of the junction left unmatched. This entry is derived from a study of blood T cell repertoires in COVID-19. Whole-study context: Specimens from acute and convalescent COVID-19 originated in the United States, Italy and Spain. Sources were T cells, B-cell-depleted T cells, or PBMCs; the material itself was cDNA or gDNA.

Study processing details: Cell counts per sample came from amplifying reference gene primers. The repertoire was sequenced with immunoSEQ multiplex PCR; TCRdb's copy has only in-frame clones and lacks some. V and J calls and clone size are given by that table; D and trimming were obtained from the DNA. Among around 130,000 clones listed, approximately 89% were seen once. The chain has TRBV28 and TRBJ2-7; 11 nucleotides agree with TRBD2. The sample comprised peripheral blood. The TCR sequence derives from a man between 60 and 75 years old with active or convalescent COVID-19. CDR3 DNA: TGTGCCAGCAGCCCCGGGACTAGCGGACTCGAGCAGTACTTC. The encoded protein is CASSPGTSGLEQYF.